The text below deals with one T cell receptor (beta chain). These data originate in a study of cytomegalovirus exposure and HLA in healthy donors. The V and J ends lost 3 bases and 6 bases, in that order; junction bases with no gene match: 5. The length of the CDR3 is 15 residues. The germline V gene has CDR1 SGHNT and CDR2 YYREEE (reference sequence). Vbeta (60) and Jbeta (13) primers were used in the PCR. Profiled with immunoSEQ multiplex PCR; TCRdb holds only in-frame clones, not every one. Among about 160,000 clones, 84% were seen once, and the ten largest hold about 6%. The clonotype was recovered from a man between 45 and 60 years old in good health and CMV-seropositive. Sequenced sample: PBMCs. The V call is TRBV5-4, the J call TRBJ2-3, with 12 nucleotides matching TRBD2. The CDR3 loop reads CASSSRTSGIDTQYF. CDR3 DNA: TGTGCCAGCAGCTCGCGGACTAGCGGGATTGATACGCAGTATTTT.